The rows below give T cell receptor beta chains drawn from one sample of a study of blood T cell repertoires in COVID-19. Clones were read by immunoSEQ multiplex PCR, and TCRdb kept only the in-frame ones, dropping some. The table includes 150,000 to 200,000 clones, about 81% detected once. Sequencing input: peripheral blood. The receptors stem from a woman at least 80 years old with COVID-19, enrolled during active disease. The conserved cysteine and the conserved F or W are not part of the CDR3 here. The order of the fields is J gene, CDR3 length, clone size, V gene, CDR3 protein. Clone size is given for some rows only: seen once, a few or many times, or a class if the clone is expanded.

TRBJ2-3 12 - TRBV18 ASSPGTKQDTQY
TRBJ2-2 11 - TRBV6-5 ASSQAQGGELF
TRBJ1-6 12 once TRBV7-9 ASSLSPDNSPLH
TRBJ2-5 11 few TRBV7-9 ASSWEARETQY
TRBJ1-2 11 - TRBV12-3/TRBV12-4 ASSPTGGYGYT
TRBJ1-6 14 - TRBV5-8 ASSLATVRYNSPLH
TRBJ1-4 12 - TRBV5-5 ASSPDRDDEKLF
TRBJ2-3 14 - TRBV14 ASSQLGGSRTDTQY
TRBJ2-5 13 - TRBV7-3 ASSLLGGLRETQY
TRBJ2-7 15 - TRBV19 ASSIDARTSGSYEQY
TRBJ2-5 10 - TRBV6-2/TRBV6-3 ASSLTKETQY